Listed below are T cell receptor beta chains from one sample, sequenced in a study of T-cell reconstitution after alpha-beta-depleted transplantation in children. MiXCR, run by TCRdb on the PCR reads, gives a single entry per CDR3 protein. The sample records 500,000 to 750,000 distinct CDR3 sequences, 27% being singletons. Sequencing was performed on PBMCs, taken before TCRalphabeta/CD19-depleted stem cell transplant. The receptors originated from a boy in the first two years of life with Wiskott-Aldrich syndrome, due to receive a stem cell transplant. CDR3s include the opening cysteine and the closing phenylalanine or tryptophan. A D gene is named only where the DNA matches it firmly. The listing skips clone size in some rows; elsewhere it reads once, few, many or a size class.

d_call | j_call | v_call | clone_size | cdr3_aa | cdr3_nt
. | TRBJ1-1 | TRBV5-1 | few | CASSLTPDTEAFF | TGCGCCAGCAGCTTGACACCAGACACTGAAGCTTTCTTT
. | TRBJ2-2 | TRBV5-1 | few | CASSYHTTGPNTGELFF | TGCGCCAGCAGCTATCACACCACAGGGCCGAACACCGGGGAGCTGTTTTTT
. | TRBJ1-1 | TRBV20-1 | . | CSASGLNTEAFF | TGCAGTGCCTCTGGTCTGAACACTGAAGCTTTCTTT
. | TRBJ1-5 | TRBV18 | few | CASADGLNQPQHF | TGTGCCAGCGCGGACGGTCTCAATCAGCCCCAGCATTTT
. | TRBJ1-4 | TRBV5-1 | . | CASSLLGTEKLFF | TGCGCCAGCAGCTTGCTAGGGACGGAAAAACTGTTTTTT
. | TRBJ2-5 | TRBV6-1 | . | CASAPGGGYQETQYF | TGTGCCAGCGCCCCCGGAGGGGGGTACCAAGAGACCCAGTACTTC
TRBD1 | TRBJ2-7 | TRBV28 | few | CASSSGPGQPSF | TGTGCCAGCAGTTCAGGGCCGGGACAGCCTTCATTC
. | TRBJ2-7 | TRBV5-1 | . | CASSPGGGLQYF | TGCGCCAGCAGCCCCGGGGGTGGTTTGCAGTACTTC
. | TRBJ1-1 | TRBV5-5 | . | CASSLELMNTEAFF | TGTGCCAGCAGCTTGGAGCTCATGAACACTGAAGCTTTCTTT
TRBD1 | TRBJ2-2 | TRBV5-1 | few | CASDRGDTGELFF | TGCGCCAGCGACAGGGGGGATACCGGGGAGCTGTTTTTT
TRBD1 | TRBJ1-1 | TRBV20-1 | few | CSADPGTGGRDTEAFF | TGCAGTGCTGACCCGGGGACAGGGGGCAGGGACACTGAAGCTTTCTTT
. | TRBJ2-5 | TRBV6-2/TRBV6-3 | . | CASSYSLFPGPPRRGETQYF | TGTGCCAGCAGTTACTCTCTTTTTCCGGGCCCCCCTAGAAGGGGAGAGACCCAGTACTTC
. | TRBJ2-7 | TRBV3-1 | . | CASSHSSGYEQYF | TGTGCCAGCAGCCATAGTAGTGGCTACGAGCAGTACTTC
. | TRBJ2-1 | TRBV7-9 | . | CASSLAASNEQFF | TGTGCCAGCAGCTTAGCGGCCAGTAATGAGCAGTTCTTC
. | TRBJ2-5 | TRBV12-3/TRBV12-4 | few | CASTRAALATETQYF | TGTGCCAGCACCCGAGCTGCCCTAGCGACAGAGACCCAGTACTTC
TRBD1 | TRBJ1-3 | TRBV5-1 | few | CASSLEGQGAGNTIYF | TGCGCCAGCAGCTTGGAGGGACAGGGGGCTGGAAACACCATATATTTT
TRBD1 | TRBJ1-1 | TRBV6-1 | few | CASSAEGAWGTEAFF | TGTGCCAGCTCCGCGGAGGGGGCTTGGGGCACTGAAGCTTTCTTT
. | TRBJ2-2 | TRBV29-1 | . | CSVVREWNGELFF | TGCAGCGTTGTCCGGGAGTGGAACGGGGAGCTGTTTTTT
TRBD2 | TRBJ2-1 | TRBV7-9 | few | CASSSYREGYNEQFF | TGTGCCAGCAGCTCGTATCGGGAGGGCTACAATGAGCAGTTCTTC
. | TRBJ1-5 | TRBV19 | . | CASSIRPGGGFIRNQPQHF | TGTGCCAGTAGTATCCGCCCCGGAGGGGGATTTATACGCAATCAGCCCCAGCATTTT
TRBD2 | TRBJ2-2 | TRBV20-1 | . | CSARDAPLSGGWGGELFF | TGCAGTGCTAGAGACGCCCCCCTTAGCGGGGGGTGGGGCGGGGAGCTGTTTTTT
TRBD2 | TRBJ2-3 | TRBV7-6 | . | CASSPKPTSGSVQW | TGTGCCAGCAGCCCTAAACCAACTAGCGGGAGTGTTCAATGG
TRBD2 | TRBJ2-5 | TRBV29-1 | . | CSVHGSSGRIENQYF | TGCAGCGTACACGGATCTAGCGGGAGGATAGAGAACCAGTACTTC
. | TRBJ1-6 | TRBV5-1 | . | CASSLGPGNSPLHF | TGCGCCAGCAGCTTGGGGCCGGGTAATTCACCCCTCCACTTT
TRBD2 | TRBJ2-7 | TRBV29-1 | few | CSVWSGRAYEQYF | TGCAGCGTTTGGAGCGGGAGGGCCTACGAGCAGTACTTC
TRBD2 | TRBJ2-5 | TRBV9 | . | CASSGGLAMETQYF | TGTGCCAGCAGCGGGGGACTAGCTATGGAGACCCAGTACTTC
. | TRBJ2-1 | TRBV30 | . | CAWSFNSGNEQFF | TGTGCCTGGAGTTTTAATAGCGGAAATGAGCAGTTCTTC
. | TRBJ1-1 | TRBV28 | few | CASSPGVRAFF | TGTGCCAGCAGTCCAGGGGTGCGAGCTTTCTTT
TRBD2 | TRBJ2-2 | TRBV6-2/TRBV6-3 | few | CASRSGTSNGELFF | TGTGCCAGCAGGAGCGGGACTAGTAACGGGGAGCTGTTTTTT
. | TRBJ1-1 | TRBV7-2 | few | CASSTGGRTEAFF | TGTGCCAGCAGTACGGGGGGACGGACTGAAGCTTTCTTT
TRBD1 | TRBJ1-4 | TRBV20-1 | few | CSARGGTGNEKLFF | TGCAGTGCTAGGGGGGGGACAGGGAATGAAAAACTGTTTTTT
. | TRBJ2-3 | TRBV29-1 | . | CSVELATDTQYF | TGCAGCGTTGAACTAGCGACAGATACGCAGTATTTT
TRBD2 | TRBJ2-1 | TRBV6-1 | . | CASSLKAGGPNEQFF | TGTGCCAGCAGCCTCAAAGCGGGAGGGCCCAATGAGCAGTTCTTC
. | TRBJ2-7 | TRBV20-1 | . | CSARLTDEQYF | TGCAGTGCTAGGTTGACAGACGAGCAGTACTTC
. | TRBJ2-1 | TRBV20-1 | . | CSARSDRSYNEQFF | TGCAGTGCTAGATCCGATCGTTCCTACAATGAGCAGTTCTTC
. | TRBJ2-3 | TRBV7-8 | many | CASSLDRPDTQYF | TGTGCCAGCAGCTTAGACCGACCAGATACGCAGTATTTT
TRBD2 | TRBJ2-3 | TRBV5-1 | . | CASSLGPAGGGTDTQYF | TGCGCCAGCAGCTTGGGGCCAGCGGGAGGGGGCACAGATACGCAGTATTTT
. | TRBJ2-5 | TRBV20-1 | few | CSASPGTDEQETQYF | TGCAGTGCTAGCCCGGGGACCGACGAACAAGAGACCCAGTACTTC
. | TRBJ1-1 | TRBV29-1 | . | CSVSGFVGFAFF | TGCAGCGTGTCCGGGTTCGTTGGTTTTGCTTTCTTT
. | TRBJ2-1 | TRBV10-3 | . | CAISPTGTGGEQFF | TGTGCCATCAGCCCGACCGGGACTGGCGGTGAGCAGTTCTTC
TRBD2 | TRBJ2-5 | TRBV10-1 | few | CASSPGTGGTQYF | TGCGCCAGCAGTCCCGGGACGGGGGGTACCCAGTACTTC
. | TRBJ2-3 | TRBV28 | . | CASSRGSKSTDTQYF | TGTGCCAGCAGCCGGGGCTCTAAAAGCACAGATACGCAGTATTTT
TRBD1 | TRBJ2-7 | TRBV5-1 | . | CASSESTGSTYEQYF | TGCGCCAGCAGCGAATCGACAGGGTCCACCTACGAGCAGTACTTC
TRBD1 | TRBJ2-7 | TRBV6-1 | few | CASRTGGSAYEQYF | TGTGCCAGCAGGACAGGGGGAAGCGCCTACGAGCAGTACTTC
TRBD2 | TRBJ2-1 | TRBV15 | . | CATSKKSGRDNEQFF | TGTGCCACCAGCAAGAAGAGCGGGAGAGACAATGAGCAGTTCTTC
. | TRBJ2-2 | TRBV5-1 | many | CASSLEGGAGELFF | TGCGCCAGCAGCTTGGAAGGCGGGGCCGGGGAGCTGTTTTTT
. | TRBJ1-1 | TRBV20-1 | few | CSAREVGRTEAFF | TGCAGTGCTAGAGAAGTTGGGAGGACTGAAGCTTTCTTT